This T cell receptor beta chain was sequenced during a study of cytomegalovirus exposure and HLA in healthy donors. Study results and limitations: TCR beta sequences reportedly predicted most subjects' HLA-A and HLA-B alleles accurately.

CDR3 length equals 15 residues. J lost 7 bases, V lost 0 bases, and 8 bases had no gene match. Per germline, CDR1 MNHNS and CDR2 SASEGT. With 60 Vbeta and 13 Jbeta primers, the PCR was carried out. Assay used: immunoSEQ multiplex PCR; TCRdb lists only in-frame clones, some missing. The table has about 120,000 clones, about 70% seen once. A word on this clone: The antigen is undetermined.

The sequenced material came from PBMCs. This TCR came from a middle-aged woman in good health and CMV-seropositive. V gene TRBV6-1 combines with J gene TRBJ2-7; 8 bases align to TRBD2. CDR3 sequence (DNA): TGTGCCAGCAGTGAAGCTGGCGGGGGGCCGAGTGAGCAGTACTTC. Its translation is CASSEAGGGPSEQYF.